A selection of T cell receptor beta chains follows, all from one sample in a study of cytotoxic CD8 clonotypes in ibrutinib-treated CLL. Produced via immunoSEQ multiplex PCR; TCRdb's table is partial and in-frame only. The sample records about 85,000 clones, 79% being singletons. Sample: PBMCs, taken after 12 months of ibrutinib treatment. These receptors originate from a human donor with chronic lymphocytic leukemia. CDR3s include the opening cysteine and the closing phenylalanine or tryptophan. The order of the fields is V gene, J gene, D gene, clone size, CDR3 DNA, CDR3 protein. A D gene is named only where the DNA matches it firmly. Clone size is stated in some rows and not others, as once, few, many or a class when expanded.

v_gene: TRBV11-1; j_gene: TRBJ2-2; d_gene: TRBD1; abundance: few; CDR3nt: TGTGCCAGCAGCTTGGGAAGGGGGCGAAGAAGGACCGGGGAGCTGTTTTTT; CDR3aa: CASSLGRGRRRTGELFF
v_gene: TRBV27; j_gene: TRBJ1-4; d_gene: -; abundance: -; CDR3nt: TGTGCCAGCAGTTTAGCCAGGCTTGAAAAACTGTTTTTT; CDR3aa: CASSLARLEKLFF
v_gene: TRBV28; j_gene: TRBJ2-6; d_gene: TRBD2; abundance: -; CDR3nt: TGTGCCAGCAGTTTAAACCCGACTAGCCCCAGCTCTGGGGCCAACGTCCTGACTTTC; CDR3aa: CASSLNPTSPSSGANVLTF
v_gene: TRBV7-9; j_gene: TRBJ2-2; d_gene: -; abundance: -; CDR3nt: TGTGCCAGCAGCTTAGACTCGGCAAAGACGAACACCGGGGAGCTGTTTTTT; CDR3aa: CASSLDSAKTNTGELFF
v_gene: TRBV27; j_gene: TRBJ2-3; d_gene: TRBD1; abundance: -; CDR3nt: TGTGCCAGCAGTCCCCGGGACAGTTCGGCAGATACGCAGTATTTT; CDR3aa: CASSPRDSSADTQYF
v_gene: TRBV10-3; j_gene: TRBJ2-1; d_gene: TRBD2; abundance: -; CDR3nt: TGTGCCATCAGTGATCCGACTAGCGGGAGGGACAATGAGCAGTTCTTC; CDR3aa: CAISDPTSGRDNEQFF
v_gene: TRBV5-1; j_gene: TRBJ1-2; d_gene: -; abundance: -; CDR3nt: TGCGCCAGCAGCTTGGGACCAGGAACCCATGGCTACACCTTC; CDR3aa: CASSLGPGTHGYTF
v_gene: TRBV21-1; j_gene: TRBJ2-6; d_gene: -; abundance: -; CDR3nt: TGTGCCAGCAGCAAAGCGGGGGGACAGGGGCCCGCTGGGGCCAACGTCCTGACTTTC; CDR3aa: CASSKAGGQGPAGANVLTF
v_gene: TRBV28; j_gene: TRBJ2-2; d_gene: -; abundance: once; CDR3nt: TGTGCCAGCAGTTTATCTACAGGGGGGGCCACCGGGGAGCTGTTTTTT; CDR3aa: CASSLSTGGATGELFF
v_gene: TRBV7-8; j_gene: TRBJ1-2; d_gene: -; abundance: -; CDR3nt: TGTGCCAGCAGCTTAGCCCGACTTCGGACAACCTCTAACTATGGCTACACCTTC; CDR3aa: CASSLARLRTTSNYGYTF
v_gene: TRBV5-5; j_gene: TRBJ1-4; d_gene: -; abundance: -; CDR3nt: TGTGCCAGCGCCCAGGGACGGACTAATGAAAAACTGTTTTTT; CDR3aa: CASAQGRTNEKLFF
v_gene: TRBV9; j_gene: TRBJ2-2; d_gene: TRBD2; abundance: few; CDR3nt: TGTGCCAGCAGCGTCCGCGGGACTAGCGTTACCGGGGAGCTGTTTTTT; CDR3aa: CASSVRGTSVTGELFF
v_gene: TRBV28; j_gene: TRBJ2-1; d_gene: -; abundance: -; CDR3nt: TGTGCCAGCAGGGAGGGACTTTCGTATGGGGAGGATGAGCAGTTCTTC; CDR3aa: CASREGLSYGEDEQFF
v_gene: TRBV28; j_gene: TRBJ1-1; d_gene: -; abundance: -; CDR3nt: TGTGCCAGCAGTTTATGGGGGACGGCGAACACTGAAGCTTTCTTT; CDR3aa: CASSLWGTANTEAFF
v_gene: TRBV5-4; j_gene: TRBJ2-4; d_gene: TRBD2; abundance: -; CDR3nt: TGTGCCAGCAGCTCCCAGCGGGAGGGCCGGGACATTCAGTACTTC; CDR3aa: CASSSQREGRDIQYF
v_gene: TRBV7-6; j_gene: TRBJ2-7; d_gene: TRBD1; abundance: once; CDR3nt: TGTGCCAGCAGCTCGGGGGGGACAGGGGTGTACGAGCAGTACTTC; CDR3aa: CASSSGGTGVYEQYF
v_gene: TRBV6-4; j_gene: TRBJ1-2; d_gene: -; abundance: -; CDR3nt: TGTGCCAGCAGTGCCCACCTCGGCTCCTTC; CDR3aa: CASSAHLGSF
v_gene: TRBV6-1; j_gene: TRBJ2-2; d_gene: TRBD1; abundance: -; CDR3nt: TGTGCCAGCAGTGAACCCTCAGGGGGCGGAACCGGGGAGCTGTTTTTT; CDR3aa: CASSEPSGGGTGELFF
v_gene: TRBV29-1; j_gene: TRBJ1-3; d_gene: -; abundance: -; CDR3nt: TGCAGCGTTGAAGAAGATGCGGTGTCTGGAAACACCATATATTTT; CDR3aa: CSVEEDAVSGNTIYF
v_gene: TRBV7-9; j_gene: TRBJ2-2; d_gene: TRBD1; abundance: -; CDR3nt: TGTGCCAGCAGCCCCCGGGACAGGGGGCTAGGCGGGGAGCTGTTTTTT; CDR3aa: CASSPRDRGLGGELFF
v_gene: TRBV5-1; j_gene: TRBJ2-1; d_gene: -; abundance: -; CDR3nt: TGCGCCAGCAGCTTGGTGGGTAGCCCCTACAATGAGCAGTTCTTC; CDR3aa: CASSLVGSPYNEQFF
v_gene: TRBV11-2; j_gene: TRBJ2-7; d_gene: TRBD2; abundance: -; CDR3nt: TGTGCCAGCAGCCTGGGACTAGCGGATTACGAGCAGTACTTC; CDR3aa: CASSLGLADYEQYF
v_gene: TRBV11-2; j_gene: TRBJ2-7; d_gene: -; abundance: -; CDR3nt: TGTGCCAGCAGCTTAGATTTTGAATCCGAGCAGTACTTC; CDR3aa: CASSLDFESEQYF
v_gene: TRBV5-6; j_gene: TRBJ2-7; d_gene: -; abundance: -; CDR3nt: TGTGCCAGCAGCTTGGGGCTAAACTACGAGCAGTACTTC; CDR3aa: CASSLGLNYEQYF
v_gene: TRBV28; j_gene: TRBJ1-2; d_gene: -; abundance: -; CDR3nt: TGTGCCAGCAGTTGGCTGGTCTATGGCTACACCTTC; CDR3aa: CASSWLVYGYTF
v_gene: TRBV18; j_gene: TRBJ2-7; d_gene: -; abundance: once; CDR3nt: TGTGCCAGCTCACCGCCCGCGACAGTGTACGAGCAGTACTTC; CDR3aa: CASSPPATVYEQYF
v_gene: TRBV7-2; j_gene: TRBJ2-7; d_gene: -; abundance: -; CDR3nt: TGTGCCAGCAGCTCCTTTCCAGGCGAGCAGTACTTC; CDR3aa: CASSSFPGEQYF
v_gene: TRBV2; j_gene: TRBJ2-5; d_gene: -; abundance: -; CDR3nt: TGTGCCAGCCGGTGGCTACAACAAGAGACCCAGTACTTC; CDR3aa: CASRWLQQETQYF
v_gene: TRBV28; j_gene: TRBJ1-3; d_gene: -; abundance: -; CDR3nt: TGTGCCAGCAGTACCGGAGCCGGTGGAAACACCATATATTTT; CDR3aa: CASSTGAGGNTIYF
v_gene: TRBV11-3; j_gene: TRBJ2-3; d_gene: TRBD1; abundance: -; CDR3nt: TGTGCCAGCAGCTCACAGGGGGCCCCAGGGGCGGATACGCAGTATTTT; CDR3aa: CASSSQGAPGADTQYF
v_gene: TRBV19; j_gene: TRBJ2-1; d_gene: -; abundance: few; CDR3nt: TGTGCCAGTAGTATGCGGGGCGGGGAGCAGTTCTTC; CDR3aa: CASSMRGGEQFF
v_gene: TRBV5-8; j_gene: TRBJ1-2; d_gene: -; abundance: -; CDR3nt: TGTGCCAGCAGCCGCAGCTGGGCCGGCTACACCTTC; CDR3aa: CASSRSWAGYTF
v_gene: TRBV28; j_gene: TRBJ1-2; d_gene: TRBD1; abundance: -; CDR3nt: TGTGCCAGCAGTGGGCCCGGACAGGGCGGTAGCTATGGCTACACCTTC; CDR3aa: CASSGPGQGGSYGYTF
v_gene: TRBV11-2; j_gene: TRBJ1-5; d_gene: -; abundance: -; CDR3nt: TGTGCCAGCGCGCCCTCCCCAATTAGCAATCAGCCCCAGCATTTT; CDR3aa: CASAPSPISNQPQHF
v_gene: TRBV19; j_gene: TRBJ2-1; d_gene: TRBD2; abundance: -; CDR3nt: TGTGCCAGTAGTGCCCGGCACCTCGCGGGGGGCGGGGAGCAGTTCTTC; CDR3aa: CASSARHLAGGGEQFF
v_gene: TRBV7-2; j_gene: TRBJ2-3; d_gene: TRBD2; abundance: -; CDR3nt: TGTGCCAGCAGCTTAGCGGCGGGAGGGCCTAGCACAGATACGCAGTATTTT; CDR3aa: CASSLAAGGPSTDTQYF
v_gene: TRBV7-2; j_gene: TRBJ1-2; d_gene: TRBD1; abundance: -; CDR3nt: TGTGCCAGCAGCTCCTGGGGGACAGGGGGAAGTGGCTACACCTTC; CDR3aa: CASSSWGTGGSGYTF
v_gene: TRBV4-2; j_gene: TRBJ2-2; d_gene: -; abundance: -; CDR3nt: TGTGCCAGCAGCGGGGGGCCTCTGGCCGGGGAGCTGTTTTTT; CDR3aa: CASSGGPLAGELFF
v_gene: TRBV27; j_gene: TRBJ2-5; d_gene: TRBD2; abundance: once; CDR3nt: TGTGCCAGCACCAGGACTAGCCCCGGGACCCAGTACTTC; CDR3aa: CASTRTSPGTQYF
v_gene: TRBV7-2; j_gene: TRBJ1-4; d_gene: -; abundance: -; CDR3nt: TGTGCCAGCAGCTTCGGACAGCTCGGGGGGGAAAAACTGTTTTTT; CDR3aa: CASSFGQLGGEKLFF
v_gene: TRBV27; j_gene: TRBJ2-5; d_gene: -; abundance: -; CDR3nt: TGTGCCAGCAGTCATGGGGAGACCCAGTACTTC; CDR3aa: CASSHGETQYF
v_gene: TRBV7-2; j_gene: TRBJ2-5; d_gene: -; abundance: -; CDR3nt: TGTGCCAGCAGCCAGGGGGGGACTAGTGGGGAGACCCAGTACTTC; CDR3aa: CASSQGGTSGETQYF
v_gene: TRBV7-2; j_gene: TRBJ1-2; d_gene: -; abundance: -; CDR3nt: TGTGCCAGCAGCTTGTTTGCCCCGGGGGCGCTAGGAGGCTACACCTTC; CDR3aa: CASSLFAPGALGGYTF
v_gene: TRBV19; j_gene: TRBJ2-1; d_gene: TRBD2; abundance: -; CDR3nt: TGTGCCAGTAGTCCCCAGGGACTAGCGGGAGGGCGGAATGAGCAGTTCTTC; CDR3aa: CASSPQGLAGGRNEQFF
v_gene: TRBV7-9; j_gene: TRBJ2-1; d_gene: -; abundance: once; CDR3nt: TGTGCCAGCAGCTTATACCCCAGTGAGCAGTTCTTC; CDR3aa: CASSLYPSEQFF
v_gene: TRBV21-1; j_gene: TRBJ1-4; d_gene: -; abundance: -; CDR3nt: TGTGCCAGCAGCAAAGCCGCGGGGAGGGGGGCGGTGGTGTTTTTT; CDR3aa: CASSKAAGRGAVVFF
v_gene: TRBV5-1; j_gene: TRBJ2-7; d_gene: -; abundance: -; CDR3nt: TGCGCCAGCAGGCGACAGGCCACCTACGAGCAGTACTTC; CDR3aa: CASRRQATYEQYF
v_gene: TRBV28; j_gene: TRBJ1-2; d_gene: TRBD1; abundance: -; CDR3nt: TGTGCCAGCGGCCCGGACCGGGACAGGGACTATGGCTACACCTTC; CDR3aa: CASGPDRDRDYGYTF
v_gene: TRBV6-6; j_gene: TRBJ2-7; d_gene: -; abundance: -; CDR3nt: TGTGCCACCGGCCACCGGGGGCTCTACGAGCAGTACTTC; CDR3aa: CATGHRGLYEQYF
v_gene: TRBV7-9; j_gene: TRBJ2-5; d_gene: TRBD2; abundance: few; CDR3nt: TGTGCCAGCAGCTTGGCAGCGGGGCCTAAGACCCAGTACTTC; CDR3aa: CASSLAAGPKTQYF
v_gene: TRBV28; j_gene: TRBJ1-2; d_gene: TRBD1; abundance: -; CDR3nt: TGTGCCATCGAACCGGGACAGGGGACTCACTATGGCTACACCTTC; CDR3aa: CAIEPGQGTHYGYTF
v_gene: TRBV2; j_gene: TRBJ2-2; d_gene: -; abundance: -; CDR3nt: TGTGCCAGCAGGTCCGGACAGAACACCGGGGAGCTGTTTTTT; CDR3aa: CASRSGQNTGELFF
v_gene: TRBV28; j_gene: TRBJ2-7; d_gene: -; abundance: -; CDR3nt: TGTGCCACCTGGGGGCTGGGGGGGCACGAGCAGTACTTC; CDR3aa: CATWGLGGHEQYF
v_gene: TRBV19; j_gene: TRBJ1-1; d_gene: TRBD1; abundance: -; CDR3nt: TGTGCCAGTAGGCCGACAGGGTGGGCCGAAGCTTTCTTT; CDR3aa: CASRPTGWAEAFF
v_gene: TRBV4-3; j_gene: TRBJ1-6; d_gene: -; abundance: many; CDR3nt: TGCGCCAGCAGCCAAGATCAGGACAGCCGGGGGAATTCACCCCTCCACTTT; CDR3aa: CASSQDQDSRGNSPLHF